This T cell receptor (beta chain) was captured in a study of control samples from healthy donors and cancer patients. This clone came up once. Profiled with immunoSEQ multiplex PCR; TCRdb holds only in-frame clones, not every one. The sample contains roughly 130,000 clones, roughly 88% of which appear only once. The sample consisted of blood. This clonotype originated in a man aged 45-65 years in good health.

The CDR3 DNA sequence: TGTGCCAGCAGCCCCGGGGGGTTTAGCACAGATACGCAGTATTTT. Its protein is CASSPGGFSTDTQYF. V is TRBV13 and J is TRBJ2-3; 7 nucleotides match TRBD2. The CDR3 contains 15 residues. In germline, CDR1 is PRHDT, CDR2 FYEKMQ (reference sequence). J lost 0 bases, V lost 5 bases, and 5 bases had no gene match.